The sequence of this TCR beta chain was determined in a study of radiation and T cells in renal cell carcinoma. Background on the study: Nephrectomy followed 15 Gy stereotactic body radiation by 4 weeks.

Notes on this clone: What it binds is not known.

Produced via immunoSEQ multiplex PCR; TCRdb's table is partial and in-frame only. Altogether about 130,000 clones are present, about 81% being singletons, with the ten largest covering approximately 2%. Whole-study results and caveats: In blood, top tumor clones expanded by 2 weeks, shrinking by 4.

The length of the CDR3 is 16 residues. V was clipped by 5 bases and J by 0 bases; unmatched bases: 4. Germline V gives CDR1 MNHNY, CDR2 SVGAGI (reference sequence). Time point given: blood 2 weeks post-SBRT. As for treatment: 15 Gy SBRT to primary tumor, nephrectomy 4 weeks later. Serial blood draws occurred at baseline and 2 and 4 weeks post-SBRT. The patient's renal cell carcinoma had clear cell pathology. This receptor was identified in an older woman with renal cell carcinoma. This material consisted of blood, taken from a patient whose treatment included radiotherapy and nephrectomy. The chain employs TRBV6-6 and TRBJ2-3; 11 positions match TRBD2. The DNA of the CDR3 is TGTGCCAGCAGTCCCCGACTAGCGGGGAGCACAGATACGCAGTATTTT. Protein product: CASSPRLAGSTDTQYF.